The entry below gives a single T cell receptor beta chain sequence along with its context. Its antigen is unidentified. The data were taken from a study of blood T cells in healthy people across ages. Germline-derived CDR1 and CDR2 are LGHNA and YSLEER. The CDR3 spans 18 residues. Trimming stripped 4 bases from V and 2 bases from J, with 22 bases between. Using a J-beta primer mix together with a sample-barcoded 5' primer, a second PCR was run for about 7 to 12 cycles. TCRdb passed the 5' RACE reads through MiXCR, listing each CDR3 protein once. The table has 850,000 to 1,000,000 distinct CDR3 sequences, roughly 50% seen once. Study-wide results and limits: More naive CD4+ cells and higher diversity marked long-lived donors relative to aged donors. Naive T cell percentage and TCR beta diversity correlated strongly.

The V and J genes are TRBV4-3 and TRBJ2-3, with D possibly being TRBD1 (5 bases). The source of this sequence is a man aged 25 to 45 in good health. Sequenced input: blood. The CDR3 nucleotides are TGCGCCAGCAGCCTGAGGCCAGCAAAAATGACAGCCACAGATACGCAGTATTTT. It yields the protein CASSLRPAKMTATDTQYF.